This record covers a single T cell receptor (beta chain). Its specificity is unknown. Unique molecular identifiers were built into the TCR beta cDNA libraries. The T cell input of about 0.9 to 10 million gave a few hundred thousand cDNA molecules. TCRdb re-analysed the PCR reads in MiXCR, keeping a single row per CDR3 protein. This table has under 900,000 distinct CDR3 sequences, roughly half appearing once. This specimen belongs to a study of post-analysis software for immune sequencing data. Across the study: Multiple sclerosis in the patients followed relapsing-remitting, secondary progressive and progressive-relapsing courses.

Trimming removed 5 bases from V and 6 bases from J; junction bases left unmatched: 17. The CDR3 extends over 17 amino acids. Study results and caveats: Roughly 5 TRBV segments occurring more often in patients than controls included TRBV5-6, TRBV5-1 and TRBV20-1. Multiple sclerosis patients showed significantly lower normalized Chao1 diversity than controls did. F measure clustering grouped samples strongly by preparation batch.

Specimen: blood. The TCR comes from a girl aged 5 to 17 with multiple sclerosis. The chain carries TRBV12-3 or TRBV12-4 and TRBJ2-7; TRBD1 agrees at 9 bases. The CDR3 nucleotides read TGTGCCAGCAGTCCTTTGGCGCTATGGACAGGGGATTGCGAGCAGTACTTC. It yields the protein CASSPLALWTGDCEQYF.